The 14 T cell receptor beta chains listed next were all sequenced from one sample in a study of cytomegalovirus exposure and HLA in healthy donors. The PCR ran on 60 Vbeta and 13 Jbeta primers. Assay used: immunoSEQ multiplex PCR; TCRdb lists only in-frame clones, some missing. The data show 150,000 to 200,000 clones, with 70% to 80% seen just once and approximately 15% held by the top ten. Sequencing was performed on PBMCs. These receptors all stem from a woman in her forties in good health and CMV-seronegative.

CDR3 in amino acids: CSVEGGRGGSGANVLTF. For the CDR3, the DNA is TGCAGCGTTGAAGGGGGCAGGGGTGGCTCTGGGGCCAACGTCCTGACTTTC. The chain combines TRBV29-1 with TRBJ2-6; possibly TRBD1 for D (6 bases). CDR3 length: 17 amino acids. Germline V gene lookup returns CDR1 SQVTM and CDR2 ANQGSEA. The V gene lost 1 base and the J gene lost 0 bases, with 13 bases spanning the gap.

The chain uses TRBV28 and TRBJ1-3, with D perhaps matching TRBD1 (6 bases). The V and J ends lost 2 bases and 6 bases respectively, with 17 bases between them. Germline V gene lookup returns CDR1 MDHEN and CDR2 SYDVKM. This CDR3 has 16 residues. CDR3 sequence reads: CASSLRSGTRLNTIYF. In DNA form, the CDR3 reads TGTGCCAGCAGTTTAAGGTCGGGGACAAGGCTAAACACCATATATTTT.

This clone has a handful of counts. The rearrangement joins TRBV7-9 to TRBJ1-5, with D perhaps matching TRBD1 (5 bases). Trimming removed 5 bases from V and 5 bases from J, with 13 bases in between. CDR1 and CDR2 (germline): SEHNR, FQNEAQ (reference sequence). The CDR3 spans 14 residues. DNA for the CDR3: TGTGCCAGCAGCCCCGCGGGGGAGCATCAGCCCCAGCATTTT. Translating it yields CASSPAGEHQPQHF.

The rearrangement links TRBV4-1 to TRBJ2-2, with a tentative D call TRBD2 (6 bases). CDR3 length: 18 residues. Trimming shortened V by 0 bases and J by 8 bases, and 22 bases separated the two germline ends. The germline CDR1 and CDR2 sequences are MGHRA and YSYEKL. In nucleotides, the CDR3 is TGCGCCAGCAGCCAAGATCCTCGGGAGTATACCCGAAGGGGGGAGCTGTTTTTT. Translated: CASSQDPREYTRRGELFF.

The chain couples TRBV19 to TRBJ2-7; a possible D gene is TRBD1 (5 bases). V dropped 2 bases and J dropped 5 bases, with 7 bases sitting between them. The CDR3 is 12 amino acids. CDR1 is LNHDA, CDR2 SQIVND, per germline (reference sequence). The CDR3, as DNA: TGTGCCAGTAGTATAATGGGGCACGAGCAGTACTTC. This encodes CASSIMGHEQYF.

The genes are TRBV7-3 and TRBJ2-1; 8 positions agree with TRBD2. The CDR3 has 17 amino acids. V was pared by 2 bases and J by 7 bases, with 13 bases of the junction left unmatched. The germline V gene encodes CDR1 SGHTA and CDR2 FQGTGA. CDR3 DNA: TGTGCCAGCAGCTTAGGGCTATCGGGGGGGGTAGTAAATGAGCAGTTCTTC. This translates into CASSLGLSGGVVNEQFF.

The rearrangement links TRBV6-1 to TRBJ2-7; no firm D call. The CDR3 runs 10 residues. V was clipped by 5 bases and J by 4 bases, with 3 bases between them. The germline CDR1 and CDR2 sequences are MNHNS and SASEGT. CDR3 region: CASSLYEQYF. In DNA, the CDR3 is TGTGCCAGCAGTTTATACGAGCAGTACTTC.

The rearrangement links TRBV11-2 to TRBJ1-5; D gene unclear. The ends were cut back, 1 base at V and 7 bases at J, with 8 bases in the middle. The CDR3 is 13 residues long. Germline values: CDR1 SGHAT, CDR2 FQNNGV. CDR3 amino acids: CASSLGPLQPQHF. The CDR3 DNA is TGTGCCAGCAGCTTAGGTCCCCTCCAGCCCCAGCATTTT.

This chain joins TRBV11-3 and TRBJ2-7; D is possibly TRBD2 (6 bases). The CDR3 is 17 residues long. CDR1 and CDR2 (germline): SGHNT, YENEEA. V lost 5 bases and J lost 3, with 23 bases in between. The chain's CDR3 is CASSQLWDSQGNYEQYF. CDR3 coding DNA: TGTGCCAGCAGCCAGCTTTGGGACTCCCAAGGGAACTACGAGCAGTACTTC.

J is TRBJ1-1 and V is TRBV4-3, with D unclear. This CDR3 spans 14 amino acids. Germline values: CDR1 LGHNA, CDR2 YSLEER. V was clipped by 1 base and J by 4 bases, with 10 bases between them. The CDR3 coding sequence is TGCGCCAGCAGCCAAGTCGTTTTTAGCACTGAAGCTTTCTTT. This codes for CASSQVVFSTEAFF.

The V and J genes are TRBV9 and TRBJ2-5; a possible D gene is TRBD2 (7 bases). The CDR3 is 14 amino acids. With 0 bases removed from V and 5 bases from J, the gap between germline ends came to 11 bases. Germline CDR1 SGDLS, CDR2 YYNGEE. Here the CDR3 reads CASSVEGGWETQYF. Written as DNA, the CDR3 is TGTGCCAGCAGCGTAGAGGGGGGGTGGGAGACCCAGTACTTC.

This clone was counted a single time. The chain links TRBV2 to TRBJ1-4, with TRBD1 matching 11 bases. The V gene's germline CDR1 is SNHLY and CDR2 FYNNEI. The ends lost 8 bases at V and 8 bases at J; junction bases unmatched: 10. The CDR3 spans 15 residues. The CDR3 nucleotides read TGTGCCAGCCGGCCCCGGGACAGGGGGGGAGAAAAACTGTTTTTT. Protein: CASRPRDRGGEKLFF. Using reference TRBV2 and TRBJ1-4 for the parts outside the CDR3, the full variable domain is EPEVTQTPSHQVTQMGQEVILRCVPISNHLYFYWYRQILGQKVEFLVSFYNNEISEKSEIFDDQFSVERPDGSNFTLKIRSTKLEDSAMYFCASRPRDRGGEKLFFGSGTQLSVL.

The chain has TRBV19 and TRBJ2-7; unclear D gene. CDR1 and CDR2 from the germline V gene are LNHDA and SQIVND (reference sequence). Trimming took off 3 bases at V and 5 bases at J, with 14 bases between the two ends. CDR3 length: 14 amino acids. The CDR3 sequence is CASSMGTAPDEQYF. CDR3 bases: TGTGCCAGTAGTATGGGCACGGCCCCCGACGAGCAGTACTTC.

V and J are TRBV28 and TRBJ2-5; 8 bases fit TRBD1. J gave up 5 bases and V 7 bases, and 6 bases lay outside the gene matches. CDR3 size: 13 residues. Per the germline V gene, CDR1 is MDHEN and CDR2 is SYDVKM. CDR3 sequence reads: CASTGTGWETQYF. CDR3 bases: TGTGCCAGCACTGGGACAGGATGGGAGACCCAGTACTTC.